Below, 22 T cell receptor beta chains from the same sample are listed, as sequenced in a study of spatial heterogeneity in lung cancer. Whole-study findings and limits: Mutation tallies in tumors tracked expanded intratumoral alpha and beta TCR counts.

These TCRs are of unknown antigen specificity. TCRdb called the 5' RACE reads again in MiXCR, with one record for every CDR3 protein. The sample records about 3,500 distinct CDR3 sequences, 4% to 6% being singletons. Regarding time point: sample taken at primary tumor resection. The sample consisted of lung tumor tissue, taken at surgery. These receptors all come from a female donor with early-stage non-small cell lung cancer.

In its sample, this clonotype ranks as medium-sized. The rearrangement joins TRBV20-1 to TRBJ1-2; a weak D match, TRBD1 (5 bases). Germline CDR1 reads DFQATT; CDR2 reads SNEGSKA (reference sequence). V lost 3 bases and J 6 bases, leaving 17 bases between the germline ends. This CDR3 spans 14 amino acids. The CDR3 DNA follows: TGCAGTGCTAGGTCTCATGGGGGATTCGATGGCTACACCTTC. It is translated as CSARSHGGFDGYTF.

This clonotype is judged medium-sized. Written as DNA, the CDR3 is TGTGCCAGCAGTTCAAGACCCGGGAGATTCTACGAGCAGTACGTC. It translates to CASSSRPGRFYEQYV. The chain employs TRBV6-5 and TRBJ2-7; possibly TRBD2 for D (6 bases). This CDR3 is built from 15 residues. Germline lookup yields CDR1 MNHEY and CDR2 SVGAGI. The V gene lost 4 bases and the J gene lost 3 bases, with 16 bases spanning the gap.

This clonotype came up a few times. The chain joins TRBV27 to TRBJ1-1; no reliable D call. V lost 3 bases, J lost 0 bases, and 5 bases lay in between. The germline gives CDR1 MNHEY, CDR2 SMNVEV (reference sequence). The length of the CDR3 is 13 residues. The CDR3 reads CASSFAMNTEAFF. CDR3 DNA sequence: TGTGCCAGCAGTTTTGCCATGAACACTGAAGCTTTCTTT.

This clonotype was observed a few times. The chain carries TRBV5-4 and TRBJ1-6; 7 bases agree with TRBD1. CDR1 and CDR2 (germline): SGHNT, YYREEE (reference sequence). J was trimmed by 0 bases and V by 4 bases; bases with no gene match: 4. CDR3 length equals 16 residues. CDR3 DNA sequence: TGTGCCAGCAGCCCGACAGGGAGCTCCTATAATTCACCCCTCCACTTT. Translation: CASSPTGSSYNSPLHF.

This clonotype is deemed medium-sized. The rearrangement links TRBV9 to TRBJ2-2; D is unclear. Deletions cut 0 bases from V and 6 bases from J, with 9 bases between. Germline CDR1 reads SGDLS; CDR2 reads YYNGEE. The CDR3 contains 14 residues. The CDR3, as DNA: TGTGCCAGCAGCGTAGCCGGTTCCCCCGGGGAGCTGTTTTTT. It is translated as CASSVAGSPGELFF.

This clonotype was recorded at least ten times. The V and J genes are TRBV5-1 and TRBJ2-1; no reliable D call. The germline gives CDR1 SGHRS, CDR2 YFSETQ. V lost 2 bases and J 3 bases, leaving 12 bases between the germline ends. The CDR3 runs 15 residues. Here the CDR3 DNA reads TGCGCCAGCAGCTTTGATCAGACCATCTACAATGAGCAGTTCTTC. It specifies CASSFDQTIYNEQFF.

This clonotype was recorded at least ten times. This rearrangement joins TRBV6-1 to TRBJ2-6; the match to TRBD1 covers 7 bases. The germline CDR1 and CDR2 sequences are MNHNS and SASEGT. The CDR3 consists of 15 residues. After removal of 6 bases from V and 0 bases from J, the junction contained 2 bases not matched to a gene. This chain's CDR3 is CASRGGHSGANVLTF. CDR3 bases: TGTGCCAGCAGAGGGGGCCACTCTGGGGCCAACGTCCTGACTTTC.

This clonotype is medium-sized (0.01 to 0.1%) in the sample. The chain is built from TRBV4-1 and TRBJ2-7; D is possibly TRBD1 (7 bases). The germline CDR1 and CDR2 sequences are MGHRA and YSYEKL. V was trimmed by 4 bases and J by 1 base, leaving 14 bases between them. CDR3 length: 15 residues. This chain's CDR3 is CASSRGTAVSYEQYF. CDR3 coding DNA: TGCGCCAGCAGCCGCGGGACAGCTGTATCCTACGAGCAGTACTTC.

In its sample, this clonotype is medium-sized. The chain uses TRBV3-1 and TRBJ1-5; D unclear. The CDR3 is made up of 16 amino acids. V was cut by 0 bases and J by 3 bases, with 12 bases left in between. Germline V gene sequence: CDR1 LGHDT, CDR2 YNNKEL (reference sequence). Here the CDR3 reads CASSQDRRPNNQPQHF. In DNA, the CDR3 is TGTGCCAGCAGCCAAGATCGGAGGCCAAACAATCAGCCCCAGCATTTT.

By sample share, this clonotype is medium-sized (0.01 to 0.1%). The chain is built from TRBV12-3 or TRBV12-4 and TRBJ1-2; the D is unclear. The CDR3 consists of 12 residues. V shed 2 bases and J shed 6 bases, with 7 bases lying between them. CDR3 DNA sequence: TGTGCCAGCAGTTTAAGCGTCCATGGCTACACCTTC. Translated, it gives CASSLSVHGYTF.

This clonotype was found many times. The V call is TRBV29-1, the J call TRBJ1-6; possible D gene TRBD1, 5 bases. V lost 2 bases and J 17 bases, leaving 22 bases between the germline ends. Germline lookup yields CDR1 SQVTM and CDR2 ANQGSEA. The CDR3 has 14 amino acids. The chain's CDR3 is CSVELGQGTRKIHF. CDR3 in DNA: TGCAGCGTTGAACTCGGGCAGGGAACTCGGAAAATCCACTTT.

This clonotype was observed many times. The rearrangement links TRBV30 to TRBJ1-1; possible D gene TRBD1, 5 bases. Trimming took 3 bases from V and 3 from J, leaving 8 bases between them. Germline V CDR1 and CDR2: GTSNPN, SVGIG (reference sequence). This CDR3 region has 12 residues. CDR3 nucleotide sequence: TGTGCCTGGAGACAGGTTGACACTGAAGCTTTCTTT. Its translation is CAWRQVDTEAFF.

This clonotype rates as large. V and J are TRBV5-5 and TRBJ2-3, with 12 bases lining up with TRBD2. Looked up from germline, CDR1 is SGHKS and CDR2 is YYEKEE (reference sequence). CDR3 length equals 16 residues. V was pared by 0 bases and J by 9 bases, with 8 bases of the junction left unmatched. In DNA form, the CDR3 reads TGTGCCAGCAGCTTGGAACTAGCGGGGGGACCGATGACGCAGTATTTT. Amino acid sequence: CASSLELAGGPMTQYF.

This clonotype was seen a single time. The chain carries TRBV28 and TRBJ2-7; tentatively, D is TRBD1 (6 bases). V was cut by 5 bases and J by 7 bases, with 12 bases left in between. The CDR3 has 12 amino acids. Germline loops: CDR1 MDHEN, CDR2 SYDVKM. CDR3 nucleotide sequence: TGTGCCAGCAGTCCACTACAGGGAGAGCAGTACTTC. Protein product: CASSPLQGEQYF.

By share, this clonotype ranks as medium-sized (0.01 to 0.1%). One end of the junction does not line up with germline, which may come from a read error. The gene calls are TRBV12-3 or TRBV12-4 and TRBJ1-6; unclear D gene. The CDR3 runs 13 residues. The CDR3 region is CASGRSSDSPLNF. DNA of the CDR3: TGTGCCAGCGGCCGATCGTCGGATTCACCCCTCAACTTT.

This clonotype rates as medium-sized. This chain uses TRBV28 with TRBJ2-5; no reliable D call. V lost 4 bases to trimming and J lost 4 bases, with 4 bases between them. Germline assignment: CDR1 MDHEN and CDR2 SYDVKM. The CDR3 runs to 11 residues. The CDR3 reads CASSYGETQYF. DNA for the CDR3: TGTGCCAGCAGTTACGGAGAGACCCAGTACTTC.

By sample share, this clonotype is medium-sized (0.01 to 0.1%). The chain recombines TRBV7-9 with TRBJ1-1; D gene ambiguous. CDR3 length: 11 residues. V was clipped by 10 bases and J by 3 bases, with 9 bases between them. Germline V gene sequence: CDR1 SEHNR, CDR2 FQNEAQ (reference sequence). CDR3 loop: CATGEYTEAFF. CDR3 DNA: TGTGCCACCGGGGAGTACACTGAAGCTTTCTTT.

By share of the sample, this clonotype is medium-sized. The rearrangement links TRBV3-1 to TRBJ1-1; D ambiguous. The CDR3 is 16 residues long. The V end was cut by 6 bases, the J end by 3 bases, with 20 bases between. Germline CDR1 and CDR2: LGHDT and YNNKEL (reference sequence). The CDR3 is CASSHYYTARDTEAFF. The CDR3 coding sequence is TGTGCCAGCAGTCACTACTACACGGCGAGAGACACTGAAGCTTTCTTT.

The chain carries TRBV9 and TRBJ1-1, with 7 bases matching TRBD1. The CDR3 spans 14 residues. The V gene's germline CDR1 is SGDLS and CDR2 YYNGEE. The trim removed 5 bases at V and 5 bases at J, leaving 9 bases unmatched. In DNA, the CDR3 is TGTGCCAGCAGGTCCGGGACAGATCCTACTGAAGCTTTCTTT. Translating it yields CASRSGTDPTEAFF.

This clonotype came up a few times. The rearrangement uses TRBV30 and TRBJ2-1; 7 bases are a match to TRBD1. Germline V gives CDR1 GTSNPN, CDR2 SVGIG (reference sequence). CDR3 size: 13 residues. V trimming: 5 bases; J trimming: 7 bases; junction bases outside the gene matches: 8. The CDR3 DNA sequence: TGTGCCTGGTATACACAGGGGTTGAATGAGCAGTTCTTC. It codes for CAWYTQGLNEQFF.

This clonotype came up many times. J is TRBJ2-1 and V is TRBV5-1; D is possibly TRBD2 (6 bases). The V gene's germline CDR1 is SGHRS and CDR2 YFSETQ. The CDR3 is 15 residues long. With 0 bases removed from V and 6 bases from J, the gap between germline ends came to 13 bases. For the CDR3, the DNA is TGCGCCAGCAGCTTGGAATCGGGGGAGTCCAATGAGCAGTTCTTC. Translating it yields CASSLESGESNEQFF.

At least ten counts were recorded for this clonotype. The chain is built from TRBV20-1 and TRBJ1-6, with D hard to call. Trimming stripped 0 bases from V and 0 bases from J, with 18 bases between. CDR1 is DFQATT, CDR2 SNEGSKA, per germline (reference sequence). The CDR3 has 19 residues. The CDR3 sequence is CSARDLQFQTSSYNSPLHF. In DNA, the CDR3 is TGCAGTGCTAGAGATTTACAGTTTCAAACTAGCTCCTATAATTCACCCCTCCACTTT.